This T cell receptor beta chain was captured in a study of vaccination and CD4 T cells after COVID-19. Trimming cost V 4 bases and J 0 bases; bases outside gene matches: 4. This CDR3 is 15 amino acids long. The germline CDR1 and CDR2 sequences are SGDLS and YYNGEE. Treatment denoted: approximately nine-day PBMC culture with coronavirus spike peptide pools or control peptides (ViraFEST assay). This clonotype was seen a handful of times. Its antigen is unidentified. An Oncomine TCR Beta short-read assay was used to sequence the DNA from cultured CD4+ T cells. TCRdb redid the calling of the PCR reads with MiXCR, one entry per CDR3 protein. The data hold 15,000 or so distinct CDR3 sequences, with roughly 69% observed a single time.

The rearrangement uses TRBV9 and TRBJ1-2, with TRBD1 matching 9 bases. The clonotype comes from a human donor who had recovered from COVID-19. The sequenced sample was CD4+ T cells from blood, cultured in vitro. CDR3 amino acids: CASSPGQGANYGYTF. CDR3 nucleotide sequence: TGTGCCAGCAGCCCGGGACAGGGAGCTAACTATGGCTACACCTTC.